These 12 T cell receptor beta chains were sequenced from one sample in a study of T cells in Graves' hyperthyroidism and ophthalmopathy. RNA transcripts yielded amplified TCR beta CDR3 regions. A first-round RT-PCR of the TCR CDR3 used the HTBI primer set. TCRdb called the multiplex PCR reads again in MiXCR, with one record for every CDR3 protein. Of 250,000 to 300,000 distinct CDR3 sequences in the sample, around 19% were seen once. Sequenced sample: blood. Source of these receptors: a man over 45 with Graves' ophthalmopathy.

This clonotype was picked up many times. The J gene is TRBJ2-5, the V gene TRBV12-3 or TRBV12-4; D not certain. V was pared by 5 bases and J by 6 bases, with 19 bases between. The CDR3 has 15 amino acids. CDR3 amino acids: CASSLPFGPVKTQYF. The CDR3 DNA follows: TGTGCCAGCAGTCTCCCATTTGGACCGGTGAAGACCCAGTACTTC.

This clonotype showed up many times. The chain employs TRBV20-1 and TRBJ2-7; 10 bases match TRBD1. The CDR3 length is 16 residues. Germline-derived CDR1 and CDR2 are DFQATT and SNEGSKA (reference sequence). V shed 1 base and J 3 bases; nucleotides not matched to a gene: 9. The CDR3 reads CSARAKGQGGFYEQYF. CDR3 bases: TGCAGTGCTAGAGCCAAAGGACAGGGGGGCTTCTACGAGCAGTACTTC.

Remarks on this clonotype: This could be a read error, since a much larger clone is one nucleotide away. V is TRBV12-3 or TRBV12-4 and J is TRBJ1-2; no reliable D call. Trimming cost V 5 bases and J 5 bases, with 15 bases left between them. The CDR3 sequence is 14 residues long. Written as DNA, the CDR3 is TGTGCCAGCAGTCTGCAGGTGGCCCTGTATGGCTACACCTTC. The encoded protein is CASSLQVALYGYTF.

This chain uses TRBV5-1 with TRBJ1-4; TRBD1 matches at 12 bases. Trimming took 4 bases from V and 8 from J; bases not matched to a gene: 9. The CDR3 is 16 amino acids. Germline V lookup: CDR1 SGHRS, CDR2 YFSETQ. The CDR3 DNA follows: TGCGCCAGCAGCGGGGGACAGGGGGCAGGAAAGGAAAAACTGTTTTTT. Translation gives CASSGGQGAGKEKLFF.

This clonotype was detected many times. The CDR3 here is CASSPTGGNYNEQFF. The CDR3 DNA sequence: TGTGCCAGCTCACCTACAGGGGGAAACTACAATGAGCAGTTCTTC. The chain has TRBV18 and TRBJ2-1; TRBD1 agrees at 8 bases. Germline-derived CDR1 and CDR2 are KGHSH and LQKENI. V shed 3 bases and J 3 bases; nucleotides not matched to a gene: 4. This CDR3 is 15 amino acids long.

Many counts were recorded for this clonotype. For the CDR3, the DNA is TGTGCCATCAGTGAGTCGTACAATGAGCAGTTCTTC. Amino acid sequence: CAISESYNEQFF. The rearrangement joins TRBV10-3 to TRBJ2-1; D gene uncertain. The CDR3 is 12 residues long. Germline CDR1 and CDR2: ENHRY and SYGVKD. The V end lost 0 bases, the J end lost 4 bases, and 1 base lay between the germline ends.

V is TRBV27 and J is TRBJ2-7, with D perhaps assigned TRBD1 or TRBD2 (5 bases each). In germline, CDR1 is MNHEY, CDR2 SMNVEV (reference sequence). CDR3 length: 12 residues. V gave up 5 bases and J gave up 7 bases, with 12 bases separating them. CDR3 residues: CASSDLRGEQYF. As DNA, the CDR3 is TGTGCCAGCAGTGATCTGAGGGGAGAGCAGTACTTC.

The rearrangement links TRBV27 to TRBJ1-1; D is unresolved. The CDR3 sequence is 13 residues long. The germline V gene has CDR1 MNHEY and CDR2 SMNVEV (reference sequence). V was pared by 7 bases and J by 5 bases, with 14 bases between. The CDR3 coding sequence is TGTGCCAGCATCCGCATAGGAGGGACTGAAGCTTTCTTT. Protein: CASIRIGGTEAFF.

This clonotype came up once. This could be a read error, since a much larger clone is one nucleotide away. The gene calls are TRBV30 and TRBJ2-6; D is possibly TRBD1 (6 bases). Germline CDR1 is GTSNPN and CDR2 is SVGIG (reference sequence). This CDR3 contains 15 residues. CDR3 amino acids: CAWRGRGSGANVPTF. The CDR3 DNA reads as TGTGCCTGGAGAGGCAGGGGATCTGGGGCCAACGTCCCGACTTTC.

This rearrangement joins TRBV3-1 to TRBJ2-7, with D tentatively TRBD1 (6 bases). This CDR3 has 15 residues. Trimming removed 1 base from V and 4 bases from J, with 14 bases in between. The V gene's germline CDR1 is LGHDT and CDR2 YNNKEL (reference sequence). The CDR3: CASSQVRGSGYEQYF. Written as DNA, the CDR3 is TGTGCCAGCAGCCAAGTGAGGGGGAGTGGGTACGAGCAGTACTTC.

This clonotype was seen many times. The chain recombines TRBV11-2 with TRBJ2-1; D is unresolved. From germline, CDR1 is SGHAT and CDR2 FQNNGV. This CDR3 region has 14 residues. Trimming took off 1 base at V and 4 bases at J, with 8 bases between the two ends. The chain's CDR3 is CASSLVALYNEQFF. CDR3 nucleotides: TGTGCCAGCAGCTTAGTGGCTTTGTACAATGAGCAGTTCTTC. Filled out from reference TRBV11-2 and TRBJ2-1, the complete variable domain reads EAGVAQSPRYKIIEKRQSVAFWCNPISGHATLYWYQQILGQGPKLLIQFQNNGVVDDSQLPKDRFSAERLKGVDSTLKIQPAKLEDSAVYLCASSLVALYNEQFFGPGTRLTVL.

The CDR3 reads CASSVSGDGYTF. As DNA, the CDR3 is TGCGCCAGCAGCGTCTCAGGGGATGGCTACACCTTC. The V and J genes are TRBV5-1 and TRBJ1-2, with D perhaps matching TRBD1 (6 bases). The CDR3 is made up of 12 amino acids. CDR1 SGHRS and CDR2 YFSETQ come from the germline V gene. The V end lost 4 bases, the J end lost 6 bases, and 10 bases lay between the germline ends. Full variable domain (remainder filled in from reference TRBV5-1 and TRBJ1-2): KAGVTQTPRYLIKTRGQQVTLSCSPISGHRSVSWYQQTPGQGLQFLFEYFSETQRNKGNFPGRFSGRQFSNSRSEMNVSTLELGDSALYLCASSVSGDGYTFGSGTRLTVV.